The following is a TCR beta chain sequence with its context. These data come from a study of blood T cell repertoires in COVID-19. Study information: Sample material is recorded as cDNA or gDNA derived from T cells, B-cell-depleted T cells, or PBMCs.

This CDR3 has 16 amino acids. The J segment lost 4 bases and the V segment lost 3 bases, leaving 10 bases of the junction unmatched. The V gene's germline CDR1 is MGHDK and CDR2 SYGVNS. The repertoire was sequenced with immunoSEQ multiplex PCR; TCRdb's copy has only in-frame clones and lacks some. This table has fewer than 200,000 clones, 70% to 90% appearing once. The TCR sequence derives from a man aged 50 to 59 with active or convalescent COVID-19. The chain has TRBV25-1 and TRBJ1-1; 8 bases agree with TRBD1. The sequenced material came from peripheral blood. The CDR3 nucleotides are TGTGCCAGCAGTGACCCTCGACAGGGGATGGTCACTGAAGCTTTCTTT. It encodes CASSDPRQGMVTEAFF. The variable domain in full, completed from reference TRBV25-1 and TRBJ1-1, reads EADIYQTPRYLVIGTGKKITLECSQTMGHDKMYWYQQDPGMELHLIHYSYGVNSTEKGDLSSESTVSRIRTEHFPLTLESARPSHTSQYLCASSDPRQGMVTEAFFGQGTRLTVV.